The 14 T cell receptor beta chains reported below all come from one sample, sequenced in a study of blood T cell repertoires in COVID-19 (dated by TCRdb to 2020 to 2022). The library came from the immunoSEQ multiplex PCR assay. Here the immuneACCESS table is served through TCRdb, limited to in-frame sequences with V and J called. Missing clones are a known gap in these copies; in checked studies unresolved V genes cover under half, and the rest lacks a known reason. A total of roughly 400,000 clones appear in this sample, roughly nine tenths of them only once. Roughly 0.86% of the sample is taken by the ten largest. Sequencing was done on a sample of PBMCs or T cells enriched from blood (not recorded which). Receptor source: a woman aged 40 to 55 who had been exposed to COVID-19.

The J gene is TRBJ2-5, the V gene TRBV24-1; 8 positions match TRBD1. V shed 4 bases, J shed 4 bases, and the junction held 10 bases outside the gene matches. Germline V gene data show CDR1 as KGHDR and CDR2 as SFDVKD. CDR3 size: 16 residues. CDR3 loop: CATSDTRTGLLETQYF. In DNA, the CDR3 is TGTGCCACCAGTGACACACGGACAGGGTTATTAGAGACCCAGTACTTC.

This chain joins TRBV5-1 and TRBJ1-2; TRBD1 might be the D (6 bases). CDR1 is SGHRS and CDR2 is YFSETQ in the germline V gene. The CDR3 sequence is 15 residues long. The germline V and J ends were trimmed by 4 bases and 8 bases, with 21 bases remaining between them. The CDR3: CASSPGDGQISGYTF. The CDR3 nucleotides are TGCGCCAGCAGCCCTGGAGACGGACAGATCTCCGGCTACACCTTC.

The CDR3 DNA follows: TGTGCCAGTAGTCCCCGGGACAGGCTCCACACTGAAGCTTTCTTT. This codes for CASSPRDRLHTEAFF. The rearrangement joins TRBV19 to TRBJ1-1; TRBD1 aligns across 8 bases. This CDR3 has 15 amino acids. J lost 3 bases, V lost 5 bases, and 8 bases had no gene match. The germline CDR1 and CDR2 sequences are LNHDA and SQIVND (reference sequence).

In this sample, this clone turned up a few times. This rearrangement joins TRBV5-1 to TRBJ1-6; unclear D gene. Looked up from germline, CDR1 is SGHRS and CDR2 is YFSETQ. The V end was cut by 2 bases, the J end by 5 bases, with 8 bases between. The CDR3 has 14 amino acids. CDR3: CASSFGQDNSPLHF. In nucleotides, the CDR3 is TGCGCCAGCAGCTTCGGCCAGGATAATTCACCCCTCCACTTT.

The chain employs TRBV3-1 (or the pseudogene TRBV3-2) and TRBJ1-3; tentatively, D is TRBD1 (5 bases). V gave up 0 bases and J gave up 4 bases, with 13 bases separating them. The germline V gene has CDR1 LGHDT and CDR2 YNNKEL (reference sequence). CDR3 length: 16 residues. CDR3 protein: CASSQDRGRVGNTIYF. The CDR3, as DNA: TGTGCCAGCAGCCAAGATAGGGGAAGGGTAGGAAACACCATATATTTT.

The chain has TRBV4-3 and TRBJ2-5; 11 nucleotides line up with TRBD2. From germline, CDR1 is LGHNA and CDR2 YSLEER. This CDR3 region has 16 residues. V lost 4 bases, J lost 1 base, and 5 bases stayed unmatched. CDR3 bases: TGCGCCAGCAGCCTAATAGCGGGAGGGGGCCAAGAGACCCAGTACTTC. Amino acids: CASSLIAGGGQETQYF.

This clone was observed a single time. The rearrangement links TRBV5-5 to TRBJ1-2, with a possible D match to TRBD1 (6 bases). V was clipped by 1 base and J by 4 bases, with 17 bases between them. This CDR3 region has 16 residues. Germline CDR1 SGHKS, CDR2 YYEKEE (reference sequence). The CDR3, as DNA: TGTGCCAGCAGCTTGCGCGGGGGCAGGGAGGCCTATGGCTACACCTTC. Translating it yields CASSLRGGREAYGYTF.

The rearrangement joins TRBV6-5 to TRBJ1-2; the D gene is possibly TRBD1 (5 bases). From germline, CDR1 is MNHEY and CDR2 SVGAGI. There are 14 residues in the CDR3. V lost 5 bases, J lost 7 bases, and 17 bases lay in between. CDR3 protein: CASSPLGGAGGYTF. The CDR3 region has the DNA TGTGCCAGCAGTCCTTTGGGGGGTGCTGGTGGCTACACCTTC.

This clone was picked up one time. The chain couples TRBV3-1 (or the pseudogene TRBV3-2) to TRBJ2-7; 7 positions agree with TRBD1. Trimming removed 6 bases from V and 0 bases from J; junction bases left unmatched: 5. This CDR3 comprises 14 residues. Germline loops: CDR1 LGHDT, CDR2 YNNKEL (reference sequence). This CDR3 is CASRRTGDSYEQYF. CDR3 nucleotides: TGTGCCAGCAGGAGGACAGGAGACTCCTACGAGCAGTACTTC.

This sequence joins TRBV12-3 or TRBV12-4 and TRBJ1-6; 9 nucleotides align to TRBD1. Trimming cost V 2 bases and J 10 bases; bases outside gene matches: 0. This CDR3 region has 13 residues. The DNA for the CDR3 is TGTGCCAGCAGTTTAACAGGGGGCTCACCCCTCCACTTT. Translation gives CASSLTGGSPLHF.

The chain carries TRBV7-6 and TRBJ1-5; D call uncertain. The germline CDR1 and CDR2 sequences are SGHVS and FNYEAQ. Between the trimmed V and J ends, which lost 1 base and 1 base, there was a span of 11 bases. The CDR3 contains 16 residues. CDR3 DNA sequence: TGTGCCAGCAGCTTAGTACCGGGGTTGAGCAATCAGCCCCAGCATTTT. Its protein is CASSLVPGLSNQPQHF.

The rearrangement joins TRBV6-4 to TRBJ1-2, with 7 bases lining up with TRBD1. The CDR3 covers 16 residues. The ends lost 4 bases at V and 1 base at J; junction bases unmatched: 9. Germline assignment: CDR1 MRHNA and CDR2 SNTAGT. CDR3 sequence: CASSAETGLGNYGYTF. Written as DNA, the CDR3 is TGTGCCAGCAGTGCCGAGACAGGGTTGGGTAACTATGGCTACACCTTC.

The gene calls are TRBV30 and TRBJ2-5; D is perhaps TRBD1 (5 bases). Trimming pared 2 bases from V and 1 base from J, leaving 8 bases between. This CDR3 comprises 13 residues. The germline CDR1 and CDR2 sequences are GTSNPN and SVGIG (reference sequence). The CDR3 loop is CAWSRGIQETQYF. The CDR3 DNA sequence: TGTGCCTGGAGTAGGGGTATCCAAGAGACCCAGTACTTC.

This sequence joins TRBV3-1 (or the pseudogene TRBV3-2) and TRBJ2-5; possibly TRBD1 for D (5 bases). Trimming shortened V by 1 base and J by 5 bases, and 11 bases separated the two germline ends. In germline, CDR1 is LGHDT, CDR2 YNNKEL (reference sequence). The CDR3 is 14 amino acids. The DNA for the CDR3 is TGTGCCAGCAGCCAAGGTCCAGGGCAGGAGACCCAGTACTTC. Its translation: CASSQGPGQETQYF.